This T cell receptor (beta chain) came from a study of cytomegalovirus exposure and HLA in healthy donors. This clone was picked up a small number of times. Its specificity is unknown. Study-level points and caveats: Excluded were some V segments that proved indistinguishable, including TRBV6-2 and TRBV6-3. Information on immune exposure was restricted to one variable (CMV serostatus). There were a few CMV-associated chains whose specificity for CMV antigens was confirmed in vitro. Previously analyzed data showed that most TCR beta V segments were productive at a frequency of about 90% or about 30%.

Amplification used 60 Vbeta primers and 13 Jbeta primers. Here immunoSEQ multiplex PCR was the method, and the copy in TCRdb shows in-frame clones only, minus some. The sample includes 150,000 to 200,000 clones, 80% to 90% of them seen just once. CDR3 length: 15 residues. Germline CDR1 and CDR2: SGHRS and YFSETQ. The trim removed 0 bases at V and 7 bases at J, leaving 10 bases unmatched. The sequence was obtained from a woman aged 30 to 39 in good health and CMV-seropositive. The rearrangement uses TRBV5-1 and TRBJ2-7, with 7 bases lining up with TRBD1. The source material was PBMCs. The CDR3 loop reads CASSLAAGGLREQYF. CDR3 sequence (DNA): TGCGCCAGCAGCTTGGCGGCAGGGGGTCTTCGTGAGCAGTACTTC.